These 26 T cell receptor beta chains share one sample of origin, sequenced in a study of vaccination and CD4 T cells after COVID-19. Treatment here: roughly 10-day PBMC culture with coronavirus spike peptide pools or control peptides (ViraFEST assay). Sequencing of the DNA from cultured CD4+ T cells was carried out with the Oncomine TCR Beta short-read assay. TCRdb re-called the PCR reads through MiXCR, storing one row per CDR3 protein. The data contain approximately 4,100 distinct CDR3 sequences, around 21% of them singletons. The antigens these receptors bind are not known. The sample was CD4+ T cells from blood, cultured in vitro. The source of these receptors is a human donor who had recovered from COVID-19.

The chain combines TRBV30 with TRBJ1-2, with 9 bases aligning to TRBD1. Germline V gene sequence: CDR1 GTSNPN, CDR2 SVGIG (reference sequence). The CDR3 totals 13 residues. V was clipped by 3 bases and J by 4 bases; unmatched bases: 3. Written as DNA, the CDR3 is TGTGCCTGGAGCCGGGACAGGGCCTATGGCTACACCTTC. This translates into CAWSRDRAYGYTF.

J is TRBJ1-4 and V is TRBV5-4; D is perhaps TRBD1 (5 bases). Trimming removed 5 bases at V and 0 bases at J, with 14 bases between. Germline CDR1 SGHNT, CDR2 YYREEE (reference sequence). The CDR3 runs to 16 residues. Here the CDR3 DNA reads TGTGCCAGCAGTGCTGGGGCAGCAGCAACTAATGAAAAACTGTTTTTT. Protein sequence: CASSAGAAATNEKLFF. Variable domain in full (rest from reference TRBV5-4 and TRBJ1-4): ETGVTQSPTHLIKTRGQQVTLRCSSQSGHNTVSWYQQALGQGPQFIFQYYREEENGRGNFPPRFSGLQFPNYSSELNVNALELDDSALYLCASSAGAAATNEKLFFGSGTQLSVL.

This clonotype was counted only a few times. In DNA form, the CDR3 reads TGTGCCAGTAGTATCTTGGCGGTTTTTAATTCACCCCTCCACTTT. Translated: CASSILAVFNSPLHF. V gene TRBV19 combines with J gene TRBJ1-6; the D is unclear. The germline CDR1 and CDR2 sequences are LNHDA and SQIVND (reference sequence). Between the trimmed V and J ends, which lost 3 bases and 6 bases, there was a span of 12 bases. The CDR3 length is 15 residues.

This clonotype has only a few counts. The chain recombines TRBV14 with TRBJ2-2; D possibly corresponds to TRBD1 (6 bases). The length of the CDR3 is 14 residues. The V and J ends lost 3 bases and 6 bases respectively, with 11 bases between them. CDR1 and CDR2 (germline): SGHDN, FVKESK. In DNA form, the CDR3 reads TGTGCCAGCAGCCAGAACACAGGGTCCGGGGAGCTGTTTTTT. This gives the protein CASSQNTGSGELFF.

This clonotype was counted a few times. This CDR3 reads CASSIGPGQATTGELFF. Here the CDR3 DNA reads TGTGCCAGTAGTATAGGGCCGGGACAGGCTACCACCGGGGAGCTGTTTTTT. The J gene is TRBJ2-2, the V gene TRBV19; 8 bases align to TRBD1. J lost 4 bases, V lost 1 base, and 8 bases had no gene match. The CDR3 covers 17 residues. Per the germline V gene, CDR1 is LNHDA and CDR2 is SQIVND (reference sequence).

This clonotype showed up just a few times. Here the CDR3 reads CASRRGQTQYF. CDR3 nucleotide sequence: TGTGCCAGCAGACGCGGGCAGACCCAGTACTTC. V and J are TRBV12-3 or TRBV12-4 and TRBJ2-5; weak D call: TRBD2 (5 bases). This CDR3 region has 11 residues. V was pared by 6 bases and J by 6 bases, with 8 bases between.

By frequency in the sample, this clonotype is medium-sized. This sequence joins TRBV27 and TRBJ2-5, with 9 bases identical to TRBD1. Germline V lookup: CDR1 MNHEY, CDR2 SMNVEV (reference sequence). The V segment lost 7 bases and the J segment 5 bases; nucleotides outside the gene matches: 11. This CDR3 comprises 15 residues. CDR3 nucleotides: TGTGCCAGCACCGGACCCTCCGGGACAGGGGAGACCCAGTACTTC. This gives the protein CASTGPSGTGETQYF.

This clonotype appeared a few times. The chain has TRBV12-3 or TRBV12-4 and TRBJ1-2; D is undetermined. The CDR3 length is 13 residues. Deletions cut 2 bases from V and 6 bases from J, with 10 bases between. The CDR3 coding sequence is TGTGCCAGCAGTTTACAGGCCCTCCATGGCTACACCTTC. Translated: CASSLQALHGYTF.

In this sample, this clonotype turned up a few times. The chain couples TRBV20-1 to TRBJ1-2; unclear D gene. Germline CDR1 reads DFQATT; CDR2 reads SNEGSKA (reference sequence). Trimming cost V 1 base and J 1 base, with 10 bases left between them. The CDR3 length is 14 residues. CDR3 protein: CSARGASLNYGYTF. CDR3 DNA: TGCAGTGCTAGAGGGGCGTCTCTTAACTATGGCTACACCTTC.

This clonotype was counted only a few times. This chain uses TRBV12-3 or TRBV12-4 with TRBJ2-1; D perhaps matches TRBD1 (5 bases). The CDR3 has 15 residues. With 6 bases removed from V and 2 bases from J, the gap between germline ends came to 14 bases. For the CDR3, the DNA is TGTGCCAGCAGCTGGGGCCCTTCAACCTACAATGAGCAGTTCTTC. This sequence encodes CASSWGPSTYNEQFF.

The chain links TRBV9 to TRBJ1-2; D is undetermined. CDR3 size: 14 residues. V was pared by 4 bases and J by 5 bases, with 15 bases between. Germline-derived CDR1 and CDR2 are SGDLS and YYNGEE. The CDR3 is CASSRSGEPYGYTF. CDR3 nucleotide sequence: TGTGCCAGCAGCCGCTCTGGAGAACCTTATGGCTACACCTTC.

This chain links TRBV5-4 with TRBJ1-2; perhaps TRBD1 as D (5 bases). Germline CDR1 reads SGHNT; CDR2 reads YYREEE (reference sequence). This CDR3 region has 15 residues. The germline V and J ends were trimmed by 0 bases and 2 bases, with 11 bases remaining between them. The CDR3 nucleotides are TGTGCCAGCAGCTTGGAGCGGCGGGGCAACTATGGCTACACCTTC. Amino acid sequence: CASSLERRGNYGYTF.

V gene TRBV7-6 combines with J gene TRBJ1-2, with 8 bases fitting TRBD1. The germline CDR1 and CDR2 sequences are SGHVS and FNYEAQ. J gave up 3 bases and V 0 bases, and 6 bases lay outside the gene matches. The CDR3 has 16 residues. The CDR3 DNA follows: TGTGCCAGCAGCTTAGCCCCCCCGGGACAGGACTATGGCTACACCTTC. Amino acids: CASSLAPPGQDYGYTF.

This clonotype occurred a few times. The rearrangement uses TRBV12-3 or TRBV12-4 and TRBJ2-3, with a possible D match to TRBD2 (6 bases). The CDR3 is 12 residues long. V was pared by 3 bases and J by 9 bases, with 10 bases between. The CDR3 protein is CASSFGGETQYF. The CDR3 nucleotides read TGTGCCAGCAGTTTCGGAGGGGAAACGCAGTATTTT.

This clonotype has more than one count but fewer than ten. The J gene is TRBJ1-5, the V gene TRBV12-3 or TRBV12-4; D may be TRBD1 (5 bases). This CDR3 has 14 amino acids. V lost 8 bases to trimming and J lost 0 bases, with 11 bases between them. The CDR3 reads CASSQRGSNQPQHF. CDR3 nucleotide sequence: TGTGCCAGCTCCCAAAGGGGTAGCAATCAGCCCCAGCATTTT.

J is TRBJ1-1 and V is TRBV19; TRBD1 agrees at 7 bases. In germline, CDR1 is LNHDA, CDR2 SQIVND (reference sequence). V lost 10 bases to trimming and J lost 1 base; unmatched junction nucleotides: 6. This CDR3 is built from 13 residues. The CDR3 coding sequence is TGTGCCACTTTAGGGGGCGCGAACACTGAAGCTTTCTTT. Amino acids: CATLGGANTEAFF.

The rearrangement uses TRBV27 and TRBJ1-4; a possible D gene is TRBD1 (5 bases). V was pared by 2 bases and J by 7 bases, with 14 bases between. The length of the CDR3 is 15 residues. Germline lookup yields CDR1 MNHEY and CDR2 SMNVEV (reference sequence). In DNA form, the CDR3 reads TGTGCCAGCAGTTTAGGGACCCTAGGGCGTGAAAAACTGTTTTTT. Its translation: CASSLGTLGREKLFF. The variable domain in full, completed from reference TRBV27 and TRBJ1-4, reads EAQVTQNPRYLITVTGKKLTVTCSQNMNHEYMSWYRQDPGLGLRQIYYSMNVEVTDKGDVPEGYKVSRKEKRNFPLILESPSPNQTSLYFCASSLGTLGREKLFFGSGTQLSVL.

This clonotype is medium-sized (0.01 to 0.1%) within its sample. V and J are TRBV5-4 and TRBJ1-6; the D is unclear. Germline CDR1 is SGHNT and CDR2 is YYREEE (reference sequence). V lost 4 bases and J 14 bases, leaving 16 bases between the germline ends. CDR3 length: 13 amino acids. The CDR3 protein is CASSPGPERTLHF. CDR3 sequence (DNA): TGTGCCAGCAGCCCCGGGCCAGAAAGGACCCTCCACTTT.

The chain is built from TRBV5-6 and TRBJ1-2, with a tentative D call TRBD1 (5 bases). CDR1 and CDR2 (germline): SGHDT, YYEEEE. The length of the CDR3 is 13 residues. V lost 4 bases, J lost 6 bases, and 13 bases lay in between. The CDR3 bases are TGTGCCAGCAGCGTGCAGGGAATGGATGGCTACACCTTC. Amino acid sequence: CASSVQGMDGYTF.

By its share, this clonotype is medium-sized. CDR3 loop: CASRAGTDTQYF. The DNA for the CDR3 is TGTGCCAGCAGGGCAGGCACAGATACGCAGTATTTT. This sequence joins TRBV25-1 and TRBJ2-3; unclear D gene. Trimming took off 6 bases at V and 1 base at J, with 5 bases between the two ends. Germline V gene sequence: CDR1 MGHDK, CDR2 SYGVNS. The CDR3 covers 12 residues.

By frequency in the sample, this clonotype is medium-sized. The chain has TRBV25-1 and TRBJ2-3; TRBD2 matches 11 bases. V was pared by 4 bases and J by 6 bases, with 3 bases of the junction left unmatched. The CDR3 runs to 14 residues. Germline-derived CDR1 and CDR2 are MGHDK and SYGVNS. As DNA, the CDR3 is TGTGCCAGCAGTGGGACTAGCGGGCTGGATACGCAGTATTTT. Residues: CASSGTSGLDTQYF.

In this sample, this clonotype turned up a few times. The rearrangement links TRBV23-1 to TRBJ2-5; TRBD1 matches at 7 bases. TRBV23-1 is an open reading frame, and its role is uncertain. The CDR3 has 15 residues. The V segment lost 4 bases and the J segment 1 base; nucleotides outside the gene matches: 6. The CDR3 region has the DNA TGCGCCAGCAGTCCACGACAGGGCCGCCAAGAGACCCAGTACTTC. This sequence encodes CASSPRQGRQETQYF.

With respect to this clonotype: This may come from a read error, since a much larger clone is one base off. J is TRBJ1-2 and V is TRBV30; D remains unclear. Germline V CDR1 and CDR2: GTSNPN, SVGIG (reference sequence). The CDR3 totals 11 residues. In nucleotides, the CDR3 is TGTGTCGCGGACGGTCGAAATGGCTACACCTTC. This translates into CVADGRNGYTF.

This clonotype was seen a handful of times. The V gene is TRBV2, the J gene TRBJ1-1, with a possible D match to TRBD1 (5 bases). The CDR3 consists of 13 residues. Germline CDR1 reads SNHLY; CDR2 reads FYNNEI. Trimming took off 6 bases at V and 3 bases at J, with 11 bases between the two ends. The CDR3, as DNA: TGTGCCAGCAGGGGCAGGGTTTACACTGAAGCTTTCTTT. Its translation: CASRGRVYTEAFF.

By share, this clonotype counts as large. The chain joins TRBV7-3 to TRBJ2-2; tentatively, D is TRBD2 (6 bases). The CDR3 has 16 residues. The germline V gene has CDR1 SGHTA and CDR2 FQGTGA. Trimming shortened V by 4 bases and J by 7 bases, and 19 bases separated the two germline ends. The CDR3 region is CASSSFPGARHGELFF. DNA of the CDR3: TGTGCCAGCAGCTCATTCCCGGGAGCAAGGCACGGGGAGCTGTTTTTT.

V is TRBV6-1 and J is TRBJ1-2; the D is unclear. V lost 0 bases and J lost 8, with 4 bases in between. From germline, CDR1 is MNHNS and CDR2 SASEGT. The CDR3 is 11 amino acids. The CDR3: CASSEAGGYTF. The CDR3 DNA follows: TGTGCCAGCAGTGAAGCGGGCGGCTACACCTTC.